The sequence of this T cell receptor (beta chain) was determined in a study of blood T cell repertoires in COVID-19 (dated by TCRdb to 2018 to 2021). Describing the broader study: Samples covering the acute and convalescent phases of COVID-19 were provided by collaborators in the United States, Italy and Spain. The material from the prospective study consisted of cDNA or gDNA derived from T cells, B-cell-depleted T cells, or PBMCs. Samples were obtained from the ongoing ImmuneRACE study (first 160 participants) and from 950 to 1,500 subjects provided by 6 global collaborators. The dataset comprised deeply sampled blood TCRbeta repertoires from subjects exposed to, actively infected with, or recovered from COVID-19. The repertoires were released in a freely available public database meant as a resource for research on the immune response to SARS-CoV-2. A de-identified subject ID, COVID-19 status, age in years and sex were almost always included in the sample metadata. Where available, HLA class I and class II types were obtained from metadata supplied by the sample provider rather than from assay-based typing. Summary of the overall study and its limitations: The amount of clinical and demographic metadata varied by source and participant and was provided uncurated.

TCRbeta CDR3 regions were amplified from genomic DNA using the immunoSEQ Assay, a bias-controlled multiplex PCR. Turning to the authors' computational methods: Within the assay, amplification of reference gene primers was used to estimate how many nucleated cells each sample contained. Sequence reads were collapsed and filtered to measure the absolute abundance of every unique TCRbeta CDR3 rearrangement. Productive Simpson clonality was computed per sample as the square root of Simpson's diversity index over productive rearrangements. The source is immuneACCESS, and TCRdb retained only in-frame sequences with V and J called. Part of the clones is not carried over; for the studies checked, unresolved V genes explain less than half of this, and the remainder is unexplained. The V and J calls and clone size come from that table; D and trimming were worked out from the DNA. The sample table lists roughly 400,000 clones, roughly 87% of them with a count of one. The ten most abundant clones make up more than 0.55% of the sample.

Participants in the prospective study were enrolled through a virtual design, were aged about 18 to 89 years, and lived in approximately 25 United States geographic areas. In the prospective study, participants were assigned to cohorts based on the clinical history participants reported in a screening survey and a study questionnaire. Recovered participants in ImmuneRACE Cohort 3 were defined as having two consecutive negative NP/OP PCR tests, clearance from a healthcare professional, or resolution of symptoms. Each participant in the prospective study had whole blood, serum and a nasopharyngeal or oropharyngeal swab collected by mobile phlebotomists. Over an approximately two-month period, participants in the prospective study had the option of providing additional blood draws and questionnaires. Blood samples from the prospective study were shipped frozen or at room temperature prior to DNA extraction.

Note on this clone: What this receptor recognizes is not known. No qualities accompany the bases; no much larger clone lies one base away.

Counted from cysteine to phenylalanine, this CDR3 has 12 amino acids. The only DNA kept is the CDR3, 36 bases in frame from the first base. CDR1 MDHEN and CDR2 SYDVKM were looked up in the germline V gene. V gives up 2 bases and J gives up 14 bases, and the segment between their germline ends measures 13 bases. Rearrangement joined TRBV28 to TRBJ2-1; matching of 6 bases hints at TRBD1 as the D gene. The receptor was isolated from a man aged 18-30 years who had recovered from COVID-19. Sequences were obtained from PBMCs or T cells enriched from blood (not recorded which). The sequenced DNA: TGTGCCAGCAGTTTAATGACAGGCCGGGAGTTCTTC. It translates as CASSLMTGREFF.